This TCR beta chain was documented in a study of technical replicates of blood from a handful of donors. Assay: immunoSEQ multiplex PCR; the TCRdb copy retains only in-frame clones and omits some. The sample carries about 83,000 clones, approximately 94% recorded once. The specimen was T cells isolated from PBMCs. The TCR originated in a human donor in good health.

The CDR3 DNA reads TGCGCCAGCAGCCAAGCGGTGACAGTGAACACTGAAGCTTTCTTT. Protein: CASSQAVTVNTEAFF. The chain recombines TRBV4-1 with TRBJ1-1, with a possible D match to TRBD1 (5 bases). The length of the CDR3 is 15 residues. The V gene's germline CDR1 is MGHRA and CDR2 YSYEKL. V was shortened by 1 base and J by 0 bases, with 9 bases between the two germline ends.